The 27 T cell receptor beta chains below all came from one sample that was sequenced in a study of cytomegalovirus exposure and HLA in healthy donors. The PCR was carried out with 60 Vbeta primers and 13 Jbeta primers. Clones were read by immunoSEQ multiplex PCR, and TCRdb kept only the in-frame ones, dropping some. The sample has 50,000 or so clones. Sequenced input: PBMCs. These receptors all stem from a man aged 50 or older in good health and CMV-seropositive.

The chain employs TRBV5-6 and TRBJ1-4; 8 bases are shared with TRBD1. Germline assignment: CDR1 SGHDT and CDR2 YYEEEE. V shed 4 bases, J shed 8 bases, and the junction held 7 bases outside the gene matches. The CDR3 is 14 amino acids. CDR3 sequence (DNA): TGTGCCAGCAGCCCACAGGGGGGAGTCGAAAAACTGTTTTTT. Encoded protein: CASSPQGGVEKLFF.

The chain carries TRBV9 and TRBJ2-7; 7 bases line up with TRBD2. Germline V CDR1 and CDR2: SGDLS, YYNGEE. The CDR3 extends over 14 amino acids. Trimming took 4 bases from V and 4 from J; bases not matched to a gene: 8. This CDR3 is CASSPRTRGYEQYF. CDR3 nucleotide sequence: TGTGCCAGCAGCCCCCGGACTAGAGGATACGAGCAGTACTTC.

The chain couples TRBV6-6 to TRBJ1-2; the D is unclear. Germline V gene lookup returns CDR1 MNHNY and CDR2 SVGAGI (reference sequence). V was trimmed by 3 bases and J by 8 bases, leaving 19 bases between them. This CDR3 has 15 residues. The CDR3 protein is CASSYPGMREGGYTF. CDR3 DNA sequence: TGTGCCAGCAGTTATCCGGGGATGCGGGAAGGAGGCTACACCTTC.

This chain joins TRBV4-2 and TRBJ2-1; 11 bases align to TRBD2. Germline V gene lookup returns CDR1 LGHNA and CDR2 YNFKEQ. This CDR3 is 17 amino acids long. After removal of 4 bases from V and 0 bases from J, the junction contained 5 bases not matched to a gene. CDR3 sequence reads: CASSRLAGGPSYNEQFF. CDR3 nucleotide sequence: TGTGCCAGCAGCCGGTTAGCGGGAGGGCCCTCCTACAATGAGCAGTTCTTC.

The chain carries TRBV28 and TRBJ1-2; D gene unclear. This CDR3 is built from 15 residues. CDR1 and CDR2 from the germline V gene are MDHEN and SYDVKM. Trimming stripped 1 base from V and 3 bases from J, with 12 bases between. CDR3 sequence reads: CASSLSSGSDYGYTF. CDR3 coding DNA: TGTGCCAGCAGTTTATCTTCAGGTTCGGACTATGGCTACACCTTC.

The chain links TRBV4-3 to TRBJ1-3, with 7 bases matching TRBD1. The germline CDR1 and CDR2 sequences are LGHNA and YSLEER. The trim removed 0 bases at V and 1 base at J, leaving 6 bases unmatched. The CDR3 has 17 amino acids. The CDR3 DNA follows: TGCGCCAGCAGCCAAGATTACAGGGGCCGATCTGGAAACACCATATATTTT. Translated: CASSQDYRGRSGNTIYF.

The rearrangement joins TRBV9 to TRBJ1-6; TRBD1 matches 9 bases. CDR1 and CDR2 (germline): SGDLS, YYNGEE. CDR3 size: 17 residues. V lost 3 bases, J lost 3 bases, and 7 bases stayed unmatched. CDR3 loop: CASSAGTGKHYNSPLHF. The CDR3 DNA reads TGTGCCAGCAGCGCGGGGACAGGGAAACACTATAATTCACCCCTCCACTTT.

The chain has TRBV13 and TRBJ2-1; TRBD1 agrees at 7 bases. V dropped 0 bases and J dropped 7; count of bases not matched to a gene: 3. From germline, CDR1 is PRHDT and CDR2 FYEKMQ (reference sequence). The CDR3 runs 14 residues. The CDR3 sequence: CASSLGQGSNEQFF. The CDR3 DNA is TGTGCCAGCAGCTTAGGACAGGGGTCTAATGAGCAGTTCTTC.

J is TRBJ2-7 and V is TRBV7-9; the match to TRBD2 covers 8 bases. This CDR3 has 14 amino acids. V trimming: 7 bases; J trimming: 5 bases; junction bases outside the gene matches: 10. From germline, CDR1 is SEHNR and CDR2 FQNEAQ (reference sequence). The CDR3 protein is CASTLSGGYDEQYF. CDR3 coding DNA: TGTGCCAGCACCCTCTCGGGGGGGTACGACGAGCAGTACTTC.

The chain is built from TRBV9 and TRBJ2-7, with 14 bases aligning to TRBD2. Germline lookup yields CDR1 SGDLS and CDR2 YYNGEE. The CDR3 is 16 amino acids. After removal of 0 bases from V and 8 bases from J, the junction contained 7 bases not matched to a gene. CDR3 region: CASSVEGLAGAGKQYF. CDR3 sequence (DNA): TGTGCCAGCAGCGTAGAGGGACTAGCGGGGGCTGGAAAGCAGTACTTC.

J is TRBJ1-1 and V is TRBV7-2; 7 bases are a match to TRBD1. The CDR3 length is 14 residues. The trim removed 3 bases at V and 2 bases at J, leaving 3 bases unmatched. From germline, CDR1 is SGHTA and CDR2 FQGNSA. The CDR3 DNA reads TGTGCCAGCAGCTTGGGACAGTTCAACACTGAAGCTTTCTTT. Protein: CASSLGQFNTEAFF.

This sequence joins TRBV6-5 and TRBJ2-1; 11 nucleotides agree with TRBD2. CDR3 length equals 16 residues. Unmatched junction bases numbered 0, after V lost 0 bases and J lost 2 bases. The germline V gene encodes CDR1 MNHEY and CDR2 SVGAGI. The CDR3 loop reads CASSYSGLAAYNEQFF. The CDR3 nucleotides read TGTGCCAGCAGTTACTCGGGACTAGCGGCCTACAATGAGCAGTTCTTC.

V is TRBV28 and J is TRBJ2-7; TRBD2 might be the D (5 bases). V lost 7 bases and J lost 1, with 14 bases in between. This CDR3 comprises 14 residues. In germline, CDR1 is MDHEN, CDR2 SYDVKM. The CDR3 spells CASNLGLFSYEQYF. The DNA for the CDR3 is TGTGCCAGCAACCTTGGACTTTTTTCCTACGAGCAGTACTTC.

The gene calls are TRBV30 and TRBJ2-2; no clear D gene. CDR1 is GTSNPN, CDR2 SVGIG, per germline (reference sequence). CDR3 length: 15 amino acids. Trimming removed 4 bases from V and 1 base from J, with 13 bases in between. CDR3 region: CAWKTLPQNTGELFF. CDR3 sequence (DNA): TGTGCCTGGAAGACACTTCCCCAGAACACCGGGGAGCTGTTTTTT. Full variable domain (rest looked up from reference TRBV30 and TRBJ2-2): SQTIHQWPATLVQPVGSPLSLECTVEGTSNPNLYWYRQAAGRGLQLLFYSVGIGQISSEVPQNLSASRPQDRQFILSSKKLLLSDSGFYLCAWKTLPQNTGELFFGEGSRLTVL.

In nucleotides, the CDR3 is TGTGCCAGCAGCCCGCTAAGCGAAAGCTCCTACAATGAGCAGTTCTTC. This sequence encodes CASSPLSESSYNEQFF. The rearrangement joins TRBV7-8 to TRBJ2-1; D is uncertain. Per the germline V gene, CDR1 is SGHVS and CDR2 is FQNEAQ. The CDR3 loop spans 16 amino acids. V was cut by 5 bases and J by 0 bases, with 14 bases left in between.

The chain links TRBV9 to TRBJ2-3, with 8 bases matching TRBD2. Germline V gene data show CDR1 as SGDLS and CDR2 as YYNGEE. This CDR3 has 16 amino acids. V trimming: 0 bases; J trimming: 5 bases; junction bases outside the gene matches: 8. The CDR3 loop reads CASSVAPAGEVDTQYF. The DNA of the CDR3 is TGTGCCAGCAGCGTAGCGCCAGCGGGAGAGGTAGATACGCAGTATTTT.

This sequence joins TRBV7-9 and TRBJ2-2; D is possibly TRBD2 (5 bases). CDR1 and CDR2 from the germline V gene are SEHNR and FQNEAQ (reference sequence). CDR3 size: 14 residues. V lost 2 bases, J lost 7 bases, and 11 bases lay in between. The CDR3 nucleotides are TGTGCCAGCAGCTTAAAGCGGCAATTCGGGGAGCTGTTTTTT. Amino acids: CASSLKRQFGELFF.

The chain uses TRBV5-8 and TRBJ1-4; TRBD1 is a possible D gene (6 bases). Germline lookup yields CDR1 SGHTS and CDR2 YDEGEE. This CDR3 has 15 residues. Deletions cut 6 bases from V and 3 bases from J, with 15 bases between. This CDR3 is CASTLFGGANEKLFF. CDR3 coding DNA: TGTGCCAGCACGTTATTTGGGGGCGCTAATGAAAAACTGTTTTTT.

The gene calls are TRBV5-6 and TRBJ2-7; the D gene is possibly TRBD2 (5 bases). This CDR3 spans 15 amino acids. Germline V gives CDR1 SGHDT, CDR2 YYEEEE. The V end lost 2 bases, the J end lost 2 bases, and 14 bases lay between the germline ends. CDR3 nucleotide sequence: TGTGCCAGCAGCTTCGGGGTAGGAGGCCCCTACGAGCAGTACTTC. It codes for CASSFGVGGPYEQYF.

The rearrangement joins TRBV6-5 to TRBJ1-2; no reliable D call. The CDR3 is made up of 14 amino acids. Per the germline V gene, CDR1 is MNHEY and CDR2 is SVGAGI. V was cut by 4 bases and J by 5 bases, with 14 bases left in between. In DNA, the CDR3 is TGTGCCAGCAGTTCCCCTCGGGGAGATTATGGCTACACCTTC. It translates to CASSSPRGDYGYTF.

The V call is TRBV11-2, the J call TRBJ1-2; TRBD1 matches at 8 bases. This CDR3 region has 14 residues. With 4 bases clipped from V and 4 bases from J, the junction kept 5 bases outside the gene matches. Germline CDR1 and CDR2: SGHAT and FQNNGV. CDR3 DNA: TGTGCCAGCAGCTCGACAGGGGAAGGCTATGGCTACACCTTC. Protein product: CASSSTGEGYGYTF.

The chain has TRBV4-3 and TRBJ1-1, with TRBD1 as a possible D gene (5 bases). CDR1 is LGHNA, CDR2 YSLEER, per germline. The CDR3 is made up of 15 amino acids. V lost 0 bases and J lost 3, with 11 bases in between. CDR3 sequence: CASSQDIGGDTEAFF. The CDR3 bases are TGCGCCAGCAGCCAAGATATAGGAGGGGACACTGAAGCTTTCTTT.

The CDR3 is CASRALAGGYNEQFF. CDR3 DNA sequence: TGTGCCAGCAGGGCACTAGCGGGAGGGTACAATGAGCAGTTCTTC. V and J are TRBV6-6 and TRBJ2-1; 13 bases agree with TRBD2. With V trimmed by 6 bases and J by 4 bases, 3 bases remained unmatched. This CDR3 is 15 amino acids long. Looked up from germline, CDR1 is MNHNY and CDR2 is SVGAGI (reference sequence).

The chain carries TRBV27 and TRBJ2-7; 9 bases align to TRBD1. The CDR3 length is 16 residues. After removal of 3 bases from V and 3 bases from J, the junction contained 9 bases not matched to a gene. Germline-derived CDR1 and CDR2 are MNHEY and SMNVEV (reference sequence). Here the CDR3 reads CASSFLARQGVYEQYF. The CDR3 DNA sequence: TGTGCCAGCAGTTTCCTTGCGAGACAGGGGGTCTACGAGCAGTACTTC.

The chain is built from TRBV30 and TRBJ1-2; 7 bases line up with TRBD1. The CDR3 has 14 amino acids. With V trimmed by 1 base and J by 4 bases, 6 bases remained unmatched. The V gene's germline CDR1 is GTSNPN and CDR2 SVGIG (reference sequence). CDR3 loop: CAWSATGVSYGYTF. CDR3 DNA: TGTGCCTGGAGTGCCACAGGGGTGAGCTATGGCTACACCTTC. The full variable domain, its missing parts supplied by reference TRBV30 and TRBJ1-2, is SQTIHQWPATLVQPVGSPLSLECTVEGTSNPNLYWYRQAAGRGLQLLFYSVGIGQISSEVPQNLSASRPQDRQFILSSKKLLLSDSGFYLCAWSATGVSYGYTFGSGTRLTVV.

The rearrangement uses TRBV6-1 and TRBJ1-1; D gene uncertain. Germline-derived CDR1 and CDR2 are MNHNS and SASEGT. V lost 0 bases and J 6 bases, leaving 8 bases between the germline ends. This CDR3 region has 13 residues. The CDR3 DNA reads TGTGCCAGCAGTGAAGCTGTCCGGGCTGAAGCTTTCTTT. Its protein is CASSEAVRAEAFF.

V usage is TRBV7-8 and J usage is TRBJ2-1; 9 bases agree with TRBD2. The V gene's germline CDR1 is SGHVS and CDR2 FQNEAQ. The junction had 3 bases not matched to a gene; V was cut back by 5 bases and J by 1 base. CDR3 size: 15 residues. The CDR3 DNA sequence: TGTGCCAGCAGCCTTAGCGGGAGTTCCTACAATGAGCAGTTCTTC. It is translated as CASSLSGSSYNEQFF.